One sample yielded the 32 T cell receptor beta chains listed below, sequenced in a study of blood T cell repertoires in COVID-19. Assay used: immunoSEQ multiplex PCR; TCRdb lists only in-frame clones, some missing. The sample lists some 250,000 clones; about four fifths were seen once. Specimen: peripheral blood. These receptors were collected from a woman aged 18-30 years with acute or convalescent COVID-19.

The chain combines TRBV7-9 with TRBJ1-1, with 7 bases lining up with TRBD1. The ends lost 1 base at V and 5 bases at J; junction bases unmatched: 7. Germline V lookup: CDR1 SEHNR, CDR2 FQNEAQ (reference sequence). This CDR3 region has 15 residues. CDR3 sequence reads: CASSLVAGGKTEAFF. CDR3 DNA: TGTGCCAGCAGCTTAGTCGCAGGGGGTAAGACTGAAGCTTTCTTT.

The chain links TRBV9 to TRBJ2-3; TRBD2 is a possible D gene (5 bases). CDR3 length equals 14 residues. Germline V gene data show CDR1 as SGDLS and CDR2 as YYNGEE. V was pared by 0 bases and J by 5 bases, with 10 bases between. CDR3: CASSVDEGVDTQYF. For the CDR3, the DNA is TGTGCCAGCAGCGTAGATGAGGGAGTAGATACGCAGTATTTT.

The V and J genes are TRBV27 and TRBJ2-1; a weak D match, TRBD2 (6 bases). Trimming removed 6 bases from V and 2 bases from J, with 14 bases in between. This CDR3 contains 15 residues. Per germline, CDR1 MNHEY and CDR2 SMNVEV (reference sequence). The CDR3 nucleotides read TGTGCCAGCAGATGGGGCGGGACCGCCTACAATGAGCAGTTCTTC. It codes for CASRWGGTAYNEQFF.

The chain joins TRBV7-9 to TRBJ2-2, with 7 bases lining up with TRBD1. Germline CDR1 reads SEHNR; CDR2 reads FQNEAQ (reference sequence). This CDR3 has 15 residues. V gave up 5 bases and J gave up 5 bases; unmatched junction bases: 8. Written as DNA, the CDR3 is TGTGCCAGCAGCCGTGGACAGGCTCGTACCGGGGAGCTGTTTTTT. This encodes CASSRGQARTGELFF.

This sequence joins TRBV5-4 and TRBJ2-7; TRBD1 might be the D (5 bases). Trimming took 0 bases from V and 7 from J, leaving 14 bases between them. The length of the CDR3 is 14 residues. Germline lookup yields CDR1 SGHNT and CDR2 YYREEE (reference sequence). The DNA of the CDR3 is TGTGCCAGCAGCTTGGGCAGCAGGGTGGGGGAGCAGTACTTC. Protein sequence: CASSLGSRVGEQYF.

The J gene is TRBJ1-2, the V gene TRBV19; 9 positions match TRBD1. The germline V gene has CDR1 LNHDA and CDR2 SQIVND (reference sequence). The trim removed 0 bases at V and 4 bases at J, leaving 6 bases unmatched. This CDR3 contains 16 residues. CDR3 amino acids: CASSIDPRDRVYGYTF. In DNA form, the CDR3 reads TGTGCCAGTAGTATAGATCCCCGGGACAGGGTCTATGGCTACACCTTC.

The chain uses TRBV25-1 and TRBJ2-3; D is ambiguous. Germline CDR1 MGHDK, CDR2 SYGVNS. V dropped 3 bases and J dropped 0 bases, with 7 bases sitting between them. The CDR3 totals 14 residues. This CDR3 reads CASSDSVSTDTQYF. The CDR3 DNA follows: TGTGCCAGCAGTGACAGCGTTAGCACAGATACGCAGTATTTT.

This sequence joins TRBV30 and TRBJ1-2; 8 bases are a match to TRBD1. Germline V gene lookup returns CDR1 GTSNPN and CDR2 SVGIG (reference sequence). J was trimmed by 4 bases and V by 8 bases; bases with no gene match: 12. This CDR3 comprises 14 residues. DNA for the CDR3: TGTGCCAGGCGGACAGGGAATCGCGGCTATGGCTACACCTTC. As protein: CARRTGNRGYGYTF.

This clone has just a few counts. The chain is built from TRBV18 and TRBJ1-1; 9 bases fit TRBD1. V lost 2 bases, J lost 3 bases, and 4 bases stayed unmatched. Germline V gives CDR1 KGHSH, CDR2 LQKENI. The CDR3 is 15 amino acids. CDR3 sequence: CASSPGQGMDTEAFF. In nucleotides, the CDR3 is TGTGCCAGCTCACCAGGACAGGGGATGGACACTGAAGCTTTCTTT.

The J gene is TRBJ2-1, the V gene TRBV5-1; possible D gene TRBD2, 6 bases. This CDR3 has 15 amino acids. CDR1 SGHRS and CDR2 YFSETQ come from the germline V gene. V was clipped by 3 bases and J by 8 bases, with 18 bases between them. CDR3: CASSSLALPGDEQFF. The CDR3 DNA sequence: TGCGCCAGCAGCTCTCTAGCGTTACCCGGGGATGAGCAGTTCTTC.

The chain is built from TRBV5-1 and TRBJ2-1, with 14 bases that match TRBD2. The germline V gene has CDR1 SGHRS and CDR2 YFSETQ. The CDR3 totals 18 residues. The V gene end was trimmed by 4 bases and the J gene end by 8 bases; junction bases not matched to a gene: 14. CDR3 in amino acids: CASSKFGGLAGGGDEQFF. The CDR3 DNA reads TGCGCCAGCAGCAAGTTCGGAGGACTAGCGGGAGGAGGGGATGAGCAGTTCTTC.

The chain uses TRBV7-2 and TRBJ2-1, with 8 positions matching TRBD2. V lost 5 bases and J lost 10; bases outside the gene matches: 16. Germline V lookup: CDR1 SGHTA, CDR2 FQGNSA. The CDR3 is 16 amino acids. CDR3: CASSKGLAGGFGEQFF. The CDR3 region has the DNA TGTGCCAGCAGCAAAGGACTGGCGGGAGGTTTTGGGGAGCAGTTCTTC.

The CDR3 DNA sequence: TGTGCCAGCAGTGAATGGGGGACTAGCGGGAGCAACAATGAGCAGTTCTTC. Translating gives CASSEWGTSGSNNEQFF. V and J are TRBV25-1 and TRBJ2-1; TRBD2 matches 14 bases. The V gene's germline CDR1 is MGHDK and CDR2 SYGVNS. CDR3 size: 17 residues. Unmatched junction bases numbered 4, after V lost 1 base and J lost 5 bases.

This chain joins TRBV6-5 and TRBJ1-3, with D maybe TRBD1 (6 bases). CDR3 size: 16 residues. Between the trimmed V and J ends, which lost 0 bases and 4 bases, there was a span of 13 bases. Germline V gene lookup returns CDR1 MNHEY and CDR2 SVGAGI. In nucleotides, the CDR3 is TGTGCCAGCAGTTACTCGGGAGGGGGATCAGGAAACACCATATATTTT. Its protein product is CASSYSGGGSGNTIYF.

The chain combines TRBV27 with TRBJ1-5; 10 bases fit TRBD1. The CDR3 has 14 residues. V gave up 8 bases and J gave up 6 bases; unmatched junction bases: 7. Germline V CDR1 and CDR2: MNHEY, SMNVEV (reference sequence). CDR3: CASSQGTGVQPQHF. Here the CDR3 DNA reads TGTGCCAGCTCTCAGGGGACAGGGGTTCAGCCCCAGCATTTT.

The CDR3 loop is CASGPTSGSSYNEQFF. In nucleotides, the CDR3 is TGCGCCAGCGGCCCCACTAGCGGAAGCTCCTACAATGAGCAGTTCTTC. V is TRBV5-1 and J is TRBJ2-1, with 8 positions matching TRBD2. The V segment lost 7 bases and the J segment 0 bases; nucleotides outside the gene matches: 9. Germline CDR1 reads SGHRS; CDR2 reads YFSETQ. CDR3 length equals 16 residues.

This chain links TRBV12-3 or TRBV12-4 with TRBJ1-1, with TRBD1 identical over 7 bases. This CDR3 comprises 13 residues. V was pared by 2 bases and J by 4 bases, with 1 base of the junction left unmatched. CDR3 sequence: CASSLQGGTEAFF. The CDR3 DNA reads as TGTGCCAGCAGTTTACAGGGGGGCACTGAAGCTTTCTTT.

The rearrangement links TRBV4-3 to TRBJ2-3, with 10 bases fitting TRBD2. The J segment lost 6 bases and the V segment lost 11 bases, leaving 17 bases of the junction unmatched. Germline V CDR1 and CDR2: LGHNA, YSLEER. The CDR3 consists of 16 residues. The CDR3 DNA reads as TGCGCCCTTTCTAGCGGGAGATGGCAAGTTGTTGATACGCAGTATTTT. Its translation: CALSSGRWQVVDTQYF.

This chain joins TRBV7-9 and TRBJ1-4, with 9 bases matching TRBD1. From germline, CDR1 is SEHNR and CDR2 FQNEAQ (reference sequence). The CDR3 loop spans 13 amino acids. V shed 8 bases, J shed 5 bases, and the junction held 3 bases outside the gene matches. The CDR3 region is CASEGQGNEKLFF. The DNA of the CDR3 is TGTGCCAGCGAGGGACAGGGAAATGAAAAACTGTTTTTT.

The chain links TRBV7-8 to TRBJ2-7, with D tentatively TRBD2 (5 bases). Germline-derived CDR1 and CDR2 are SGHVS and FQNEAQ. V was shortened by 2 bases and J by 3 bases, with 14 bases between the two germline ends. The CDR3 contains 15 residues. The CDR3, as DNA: TGTGCCAGCAGCTTACTACTAGGTGAGATCTACGAGCAGTACTTC. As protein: CASSLLLGEIYEQYF.

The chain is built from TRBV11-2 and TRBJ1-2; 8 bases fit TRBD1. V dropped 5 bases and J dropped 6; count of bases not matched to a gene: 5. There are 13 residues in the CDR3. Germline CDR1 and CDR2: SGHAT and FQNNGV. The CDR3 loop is CASSQQTGDGYTF. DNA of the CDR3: TGTGCCAGCAGCCAACAGACAGGGGATGGCTACACCTTC.

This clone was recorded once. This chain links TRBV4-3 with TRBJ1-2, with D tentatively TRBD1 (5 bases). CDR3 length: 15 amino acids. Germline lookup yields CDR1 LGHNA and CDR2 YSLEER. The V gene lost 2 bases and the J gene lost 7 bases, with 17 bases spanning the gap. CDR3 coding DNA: TGCGCCAGCAGCCAATGGCAGGGTTTAATTTCTGGCTACACCTTC. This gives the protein CASSQWQGLISGYTF.

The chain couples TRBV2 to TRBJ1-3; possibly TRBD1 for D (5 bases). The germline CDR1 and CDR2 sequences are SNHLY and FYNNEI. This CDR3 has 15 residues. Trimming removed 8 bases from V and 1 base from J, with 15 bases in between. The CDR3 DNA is TGTGCCAGCGCGAACCTCAGGGTTTCTGGAAACACCATATATTTT. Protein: CASANLRVSGNTIYF.

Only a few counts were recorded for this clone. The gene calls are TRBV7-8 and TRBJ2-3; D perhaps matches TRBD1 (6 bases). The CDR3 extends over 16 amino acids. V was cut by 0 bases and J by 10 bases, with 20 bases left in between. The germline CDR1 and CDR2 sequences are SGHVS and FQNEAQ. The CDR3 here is CASSLAQGIRSGAQYF. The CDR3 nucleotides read TGTGCCAGCAGCTTAGCGCAGGGGATAAGGTCGGGTGCGCAGTATTTT.

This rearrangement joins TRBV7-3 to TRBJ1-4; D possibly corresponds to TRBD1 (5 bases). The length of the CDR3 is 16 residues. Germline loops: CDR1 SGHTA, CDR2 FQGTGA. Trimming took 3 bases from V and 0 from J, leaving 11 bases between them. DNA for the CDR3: TGTGCCAGCAGCTTGGCGACAGTTGCAACTAATGAAAAACTGTTTTTT. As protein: CASSLATVATNEKLFF. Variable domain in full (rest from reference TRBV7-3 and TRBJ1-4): GAGVSQTPSNKVTEKGKYVELRCDPISGHTALYWYRQSLGQGPEFLIYFQGTGAADDSGLPNDRFFAVRPEGSVSTLKIQRTERGDSAVYLCASSLATVATNEKLFFGSGTQLSVL.

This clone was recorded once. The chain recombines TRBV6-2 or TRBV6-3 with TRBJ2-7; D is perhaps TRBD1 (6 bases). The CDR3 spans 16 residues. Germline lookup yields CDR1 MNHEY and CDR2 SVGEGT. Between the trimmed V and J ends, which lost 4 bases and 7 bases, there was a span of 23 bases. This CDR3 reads CASSLIRGTPYVEQYF. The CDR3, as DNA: TGTGCCAGCAGTTTAATTAGGGGGACCCCCTACGTGGAGCAGTACTTC.

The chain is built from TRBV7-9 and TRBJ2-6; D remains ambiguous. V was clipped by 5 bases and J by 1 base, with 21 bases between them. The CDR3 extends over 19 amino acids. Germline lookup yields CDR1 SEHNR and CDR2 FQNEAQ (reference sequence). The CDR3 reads CASSPLMNSAISGANVLTF. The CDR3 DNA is TGTGCCAGCAGCCCGCTCATGAACAGTGCCATTTCTGGGGCCAACGTCCTGACTTTC.

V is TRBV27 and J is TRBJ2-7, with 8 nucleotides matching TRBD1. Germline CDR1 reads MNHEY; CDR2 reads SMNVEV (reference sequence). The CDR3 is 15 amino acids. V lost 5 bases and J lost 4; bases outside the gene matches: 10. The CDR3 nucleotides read TGTGCCAGCAGTCAACACGGACAGGGAGGTTACGAGCAGTACTTC. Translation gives CASSQHGQGGYEQYF.

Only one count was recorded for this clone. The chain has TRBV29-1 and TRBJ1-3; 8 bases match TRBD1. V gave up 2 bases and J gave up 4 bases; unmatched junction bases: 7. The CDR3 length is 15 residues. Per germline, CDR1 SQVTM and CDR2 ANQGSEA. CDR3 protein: CSVESDRGEGNTIYF. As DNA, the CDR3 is TGCAGCGTTGAATCCGACAGGGGTGAGGGAAACACCATATATTTT. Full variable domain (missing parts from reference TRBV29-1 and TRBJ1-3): SAVISQKPSRDICQRGTSLTIQCQVDSQVTMMFWYRQQPGQSLTLIATANQGSEATYESGFVIDKFPISRPNLTFSTLTVSNMSPEDSSIYLCSVESDRGEGNTIYFGEGSWLTVV.

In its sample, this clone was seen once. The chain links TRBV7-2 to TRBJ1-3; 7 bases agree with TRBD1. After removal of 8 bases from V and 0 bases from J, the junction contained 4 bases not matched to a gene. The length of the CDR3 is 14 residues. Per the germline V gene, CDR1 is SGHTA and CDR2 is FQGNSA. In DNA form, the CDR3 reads TGTGCCAGCGGGACAGACTTCTCTGGAAACACCATATATTTT. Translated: CASGTDFSGNTIYF.

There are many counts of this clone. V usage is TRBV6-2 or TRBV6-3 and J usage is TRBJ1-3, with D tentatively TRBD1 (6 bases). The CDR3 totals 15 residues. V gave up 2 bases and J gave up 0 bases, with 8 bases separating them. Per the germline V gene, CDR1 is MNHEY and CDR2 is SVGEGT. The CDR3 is CASSYRGTSGNTIYF. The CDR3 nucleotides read TGTGCCAGCAGTTACAGGGGGACCTCTGGAAACACCATATATTTT.

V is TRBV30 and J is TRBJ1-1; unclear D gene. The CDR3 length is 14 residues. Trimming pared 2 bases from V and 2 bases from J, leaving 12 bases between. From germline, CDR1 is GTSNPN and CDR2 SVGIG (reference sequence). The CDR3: CAWSHLGVNTEAFF. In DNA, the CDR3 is TGTGCCTGGAGTCACCTCGGGGTTAACACTGAAGCTTTCTTT.